This T cell receptor (beta chain) was sequenced in a study of CD8 T cells in Susac syndrome. Sequencing targeted TCR beta in T cells from blood (CD8+ and CD4+). Bulk CD8+ and CD4+ cells came from magnetic negative isolation; CD8+ TEMRA by FACS. Germline V CDR1 and CDR2: DFQATT, SNEGSKA (reference sequence). The length of the CDR3 is 11 residues. With 5 bases clipped from V and 4 bases from J, the junction kept 0 bases outside the gene matches. With random hexamers, about 0.45 to 1 ug RNA was reverse transcribed. A single record per CDR3 protein comes from TCRdb applying MiXCR to the immunoSEQ multiplex PCR reads. The sample yields roughly 200,000 distinct CDR3 sequences, just under 95% seen once. This clonotype is a singleton in its sample.

The chain joins TRBV20-1 to TRBJ2-3, with 7 bases that match TRBD1. The sample consisted of CD4+ T cells from PBMCs. This receptor was obtained from a human donor in good health. In DNA, the CDR3 is TGCAGTGCTGACAGGGCAGATACGCAGTATTTT. Protein: CSADRADTQYF.